This entry concerns a single T cell receptor beta chain. This clonotype was seen many times. Its target antigen remains unknown. Per-base qualities were not stored, and no clone one base away is much larger. Library preparation employed 5' RACE. TCRdb names Illumina HiSeq 2000 as the instrument used. A universal primer binding site was added through template switching, and the final cDNA carried a unique molecular identifier so that TCR cDNA molecules could be counted accurately. Specific primers in the conserved constant-segment region were used to synthesize first-strand cDNA for the TCR alpha and beta chains. Each cDNA library was double barcoded, with a SMART-Mk sample barcode plus Illumina barcodes, to control for contamination. TruSeq adapter sequences along with Illumina sample barcodes were introduced in two successive PCR steps. TCR alpha and beta cDNA libraries were sequenced on the Illumina HiSeq platform with custom primers. Per the original workflow: Raw reads were processed with MiGEC to extract unique molecular identifiers, and MiXCR was used to determine CDR3 positions. For each individual, recombination models were inferred using an EM algorithm with the repgenHMM and IGoR tools. The analysis of shared clonotypes was done with the tcR package in R, with sharing normalized by the product of cloneset sizes. Out-of-frame nonproductive sequences were analyzed to study raw recombination free of thymic and clonal selection effects. The raw public data were reprocessed by TCRdb itself: fastp quality trimming at Q25, MiXCR clonotype calling, in-frame beta chains only. Each CDR3 protein appears once, grouped with its most common genes and DNA. The V and J calls, along with clone size, are taken from TCRdb and not from the paper's own processing. For this sample the table gives approximately 280,000 distinct CDR3 sequences, of which 6.5% to 9.5% were detected only once. The ten largest make up approximately 2.1% of the sample.

This sample is drawn from a study of identical twins (dated by TCRdb to about 2016). Turning to the overall study: To test whether fetal clonotypes persist, this study deep-sequenced TCR alpha and beta repertoires from monozygotic twins, from unrelated adults of various ages, and from cord blood. To rule out contamination, replicate twin experiments were performed at different times with different library preparation protocols. Points the paper makes about the study in general: Fewer insertions were carried by abundant cord blood beta clonotypes, a similar but weaker trend appeared in young adult naive repertoires, and no such trend appeared in memory repertoires. In monozygotic twins, out-of-frame TCR alpha sharing was systematically underestimated by recombination models, although the models agreed with sharing between unrelated individuals. In beta out-of-frame sequences, excess twin sharing was weaker, because having fewer shared sequences lowered the signal-to-noise ratio. Because the same donors could not be followed over many years, the conclusions depended on cross-sectional statistical analysis. Zero-insertion analyses could be partly confounded by invariant T cells such as MAIT and iNKT, although diverse VJ usage argued against such confounding for most clonotypes. Compared with coincidental sharing between unrelated individuals, out-of-frame TCR alpha sequences shared between twins had an excess of sequences with low generation probability.

Every donor was a healthy Caucasian. The twin cohort comprised three pairs of female monozygotic twins, all aged roughly 18 to 29 years. Miltenyi CD45RO+ enrichment and human naive T-cell isolation kits were used to isolate memory (CD45RO+) and naive T cells from PBMC. The CDR3 holds 15 amino acids from the cysteine to the phenylalanine. Solely the CDR3 DNA is kept, with 45 bases framed from the first base. CDR1 and CDR2 (MNHNS, SASEGT) derive from the germline V gene. At the junction V is shortened by 5 bases and J by 6 bases; bases outside the gene matches: 6. The sample was also reused in another study, on yellow fever vaccine responses in identical twins. Looking at the second paper: According to the authors, the vaccine-induced T cell response in identical twins seemed to be partly convergent and partly specific to each individual. Focusing on identical twins, the study followed the T cell clones that responded to the vaccine, and did so with precision.

This sequence was found in a young woman in good health. Source material: memory (CD45RO+) T cells sorted from blood. The cell subset or site label for this specimen denotes: CD45RO+ enriched T cells. This sequence uses TRBV6-1 and TRBJ2-4, and TRBD1 matches 11 of the central bases. The DNA reads TGTGCCAGCAGTCCTACCGGGACAGGGGGAAACATTCAGTACTTC. The translation is CASSPTGTGGNIQYF.